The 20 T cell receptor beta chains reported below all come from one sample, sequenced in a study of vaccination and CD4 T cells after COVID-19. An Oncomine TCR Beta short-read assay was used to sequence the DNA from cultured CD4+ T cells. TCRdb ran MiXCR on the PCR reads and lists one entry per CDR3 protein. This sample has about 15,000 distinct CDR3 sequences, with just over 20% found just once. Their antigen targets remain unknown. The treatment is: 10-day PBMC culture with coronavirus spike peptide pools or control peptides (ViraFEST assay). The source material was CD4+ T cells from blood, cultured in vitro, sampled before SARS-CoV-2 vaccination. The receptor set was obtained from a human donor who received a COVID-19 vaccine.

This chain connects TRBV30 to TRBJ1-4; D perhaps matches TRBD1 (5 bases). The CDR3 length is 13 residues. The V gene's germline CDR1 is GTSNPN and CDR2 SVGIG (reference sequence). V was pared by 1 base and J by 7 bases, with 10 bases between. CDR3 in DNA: TGTGCCTGGAGTGCGACAGTACGTGAAAAACTGTTTTTT. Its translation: CAWSATVREKLFF.

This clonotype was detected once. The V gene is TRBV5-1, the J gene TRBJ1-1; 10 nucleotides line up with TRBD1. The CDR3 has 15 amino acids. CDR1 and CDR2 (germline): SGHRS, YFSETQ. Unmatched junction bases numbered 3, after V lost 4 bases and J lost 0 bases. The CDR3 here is CASSGTGVMNTEAFF. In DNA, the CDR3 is TGCGCCAGCAGCGGGACAGGGGTCATGAACACTGAAGCTTTCTTT.

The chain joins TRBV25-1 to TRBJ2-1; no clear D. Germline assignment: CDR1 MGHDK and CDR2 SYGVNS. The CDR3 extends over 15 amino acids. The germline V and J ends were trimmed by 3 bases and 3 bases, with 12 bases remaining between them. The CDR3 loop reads CASSDGTAYYNEQFF. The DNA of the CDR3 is TGTGCCAGCAGTGATGGTACAGCCTACTACAATGAGCAGTTCTTC.

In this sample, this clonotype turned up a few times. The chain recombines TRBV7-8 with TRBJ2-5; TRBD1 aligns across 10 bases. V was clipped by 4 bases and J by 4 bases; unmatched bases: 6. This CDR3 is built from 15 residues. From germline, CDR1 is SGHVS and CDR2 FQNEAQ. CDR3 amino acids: CASSSDRGRRETQYF. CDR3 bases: TGTGCCAGCAGCTCCGACAGGGGGCGCAGAGAGACCCAGTACTTC. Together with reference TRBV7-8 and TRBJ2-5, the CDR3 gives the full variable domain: GAGVSQSPRYKVAKRGQDVALRCDPISGHVSLFWYQQALGQGPEFLTYFQNEAQLDKSGLPSDRFFAERPEGSVSTLKIQRTQQEDSAVYLCASSSDRGRRETQYFGPGTRLLVL.

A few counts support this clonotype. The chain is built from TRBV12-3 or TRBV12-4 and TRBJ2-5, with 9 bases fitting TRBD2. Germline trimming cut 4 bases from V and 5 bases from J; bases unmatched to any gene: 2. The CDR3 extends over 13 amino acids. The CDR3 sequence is CASSSRGGETQYF. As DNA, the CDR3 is TGTGCCAGCAGTTCGCGGGGGGGGGAGACCCAGTACTTC.

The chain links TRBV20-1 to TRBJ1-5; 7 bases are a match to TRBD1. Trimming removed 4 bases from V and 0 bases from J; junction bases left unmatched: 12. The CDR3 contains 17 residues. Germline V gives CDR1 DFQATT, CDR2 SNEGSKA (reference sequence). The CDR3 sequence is CSAIRQGFTNSNQPQHF. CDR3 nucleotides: TGCAGTGCTATACGACAGGGATTCACGAATAGCAATCAGCCCCAGCATTTT.

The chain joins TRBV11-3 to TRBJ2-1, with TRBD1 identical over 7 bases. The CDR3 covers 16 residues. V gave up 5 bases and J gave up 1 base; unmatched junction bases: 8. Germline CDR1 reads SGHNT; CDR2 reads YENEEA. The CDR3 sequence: CASSLRQGLSYNEQFF. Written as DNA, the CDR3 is TGTGCCAGCAGCCTCAGACAGGGCCTTTCCTACAATGAGCAGTTCTTC.

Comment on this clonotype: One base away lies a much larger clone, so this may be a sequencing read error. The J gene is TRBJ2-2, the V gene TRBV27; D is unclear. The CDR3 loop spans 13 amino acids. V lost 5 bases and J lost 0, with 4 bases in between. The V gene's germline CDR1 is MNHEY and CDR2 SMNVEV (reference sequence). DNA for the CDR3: TGTGCCAGCAGTGGACCGAACACCGGGGAGCTGTTTTTT. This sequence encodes CASSGPNTGELFF.

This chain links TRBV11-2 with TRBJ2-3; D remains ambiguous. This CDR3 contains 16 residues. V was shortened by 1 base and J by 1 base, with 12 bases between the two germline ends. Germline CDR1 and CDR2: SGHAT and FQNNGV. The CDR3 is CASSLARTYRTDTQYF. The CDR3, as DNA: TGTGCCAGCAGCTTAGCTCGGACGTACCGCACAGATACGCAGTATTTT.

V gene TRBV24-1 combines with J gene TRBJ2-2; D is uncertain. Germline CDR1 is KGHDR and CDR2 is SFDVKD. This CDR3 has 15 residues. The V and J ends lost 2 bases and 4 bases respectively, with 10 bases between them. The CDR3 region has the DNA TGTGCCACCAGTGATTCCCGACACCCCACCGGGGAGCTGTTTTTT. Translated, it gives CATSDSRHPTGELFF.

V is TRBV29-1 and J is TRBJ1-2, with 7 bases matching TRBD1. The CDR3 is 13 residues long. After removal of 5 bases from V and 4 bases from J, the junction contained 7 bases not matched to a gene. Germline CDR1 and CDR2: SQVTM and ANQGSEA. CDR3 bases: TGCAGCGTTCGCGCAGGGGGAGGCTATGGCTACACCTTC. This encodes CSVRAGGGYGYTF.

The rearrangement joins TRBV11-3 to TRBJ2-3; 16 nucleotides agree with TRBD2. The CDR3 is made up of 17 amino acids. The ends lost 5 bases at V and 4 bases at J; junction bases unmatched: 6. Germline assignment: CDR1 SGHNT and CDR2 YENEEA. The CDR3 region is CASSKGLAGGLADTQYF. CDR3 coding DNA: TGTGCCAGCAGCAAGGGACTAGCGGGGGGGCTGGCAGATACGCAGTATTTT.

This CDR3 reads CASSLARTSGGSEAFF. For the CDR3, the DNA is TGTGCCAGCAGCTTGGCCCGGACTAGCGGGGGGTCTGAAGCTTTCTTT. V gene TRBV5-4 combines with J gene TRBJ1-1; D is possibly TRBD1 (5 bases). Germline V gene lookup returns CDR1 SGHNT and CDR2 YYREEE (reference sequence). The length of the CDR3 is 16 residues. V gave up 0 bases and J gave up 6 bases, with 18 bases separating them.

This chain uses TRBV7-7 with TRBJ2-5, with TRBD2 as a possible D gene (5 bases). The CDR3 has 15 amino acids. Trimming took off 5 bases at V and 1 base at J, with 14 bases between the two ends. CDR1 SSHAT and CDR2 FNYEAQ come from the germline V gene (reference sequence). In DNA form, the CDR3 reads TGTGCCAGCAGCCTCCGAGCTGGAGGCCAAGAGACCCAGTACTTC. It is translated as CASSLRAGGQETQYF.

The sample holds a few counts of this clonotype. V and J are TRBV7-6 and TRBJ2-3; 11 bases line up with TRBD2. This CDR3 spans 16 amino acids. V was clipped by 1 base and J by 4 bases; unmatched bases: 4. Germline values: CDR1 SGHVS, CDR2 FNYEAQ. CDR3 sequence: CASSLVAGGPSDTQYF. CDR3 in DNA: TGTGCCAGCAGCTTAGTAGCGGGGGGGCCATCAGATACGCAGTATTTT.

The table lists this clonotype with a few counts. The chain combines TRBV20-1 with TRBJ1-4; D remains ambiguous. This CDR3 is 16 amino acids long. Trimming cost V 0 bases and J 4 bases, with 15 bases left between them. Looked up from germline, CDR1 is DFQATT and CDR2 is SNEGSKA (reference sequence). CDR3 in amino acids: CSARDPRAQINEKLFF. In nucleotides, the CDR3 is TGCAGTGCTAGAGATCCACGGGCACAGATTAATGAAAAACTGTTTTTT.

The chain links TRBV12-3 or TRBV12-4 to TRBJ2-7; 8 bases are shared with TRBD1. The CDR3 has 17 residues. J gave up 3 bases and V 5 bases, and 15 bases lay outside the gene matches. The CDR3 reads CASSPLMGQANYYEQYF. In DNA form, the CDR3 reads TGTGCCAGCAGTCCCCTTATGGGACAGGCAAATTACTACGAGCAGTACTTC.

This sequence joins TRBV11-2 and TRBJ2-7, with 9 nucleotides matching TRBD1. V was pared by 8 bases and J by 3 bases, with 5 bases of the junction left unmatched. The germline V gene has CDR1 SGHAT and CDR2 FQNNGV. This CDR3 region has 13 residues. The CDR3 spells CASRDRGIYEQYF. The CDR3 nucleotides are TGTGCCAGCCGCGACAGGGGGATCTACGAGCAGTACTTC.

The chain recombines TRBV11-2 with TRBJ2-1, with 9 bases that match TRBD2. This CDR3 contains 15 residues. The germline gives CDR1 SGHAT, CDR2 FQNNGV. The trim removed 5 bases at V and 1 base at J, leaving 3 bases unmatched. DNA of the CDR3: TGTGCCAGCAGCCGTAGCGGGGGTTCCTACAATGAGCAGTTCTTC. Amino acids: CASSRSGGSYNEQFF.

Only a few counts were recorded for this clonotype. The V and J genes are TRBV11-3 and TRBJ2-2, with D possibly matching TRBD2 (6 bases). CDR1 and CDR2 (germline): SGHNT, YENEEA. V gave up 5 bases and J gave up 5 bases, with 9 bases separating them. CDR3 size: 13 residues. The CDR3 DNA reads TGTGCCAGCAGCCGGAGGGAGACCGGGGAGCTGTTTTTT. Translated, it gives CASSRRETGELFF. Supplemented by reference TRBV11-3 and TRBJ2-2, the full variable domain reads EAGVVQSPRYKIIEKKQPVAFWCNPISGHNTLYWYLQNLGQGPELLIRYENEEAVDDSQLPKDRFSAERLKGVDSTLKIQPAELGDSAVYLCASSRRETGELFFGEGSRLTVL.